Listed below are T cell receptor beta chains from one sample, sequenced in a study of T-cell memory formation after mild COVID-19. TCRdb recomputed calls from the 5' RACE reads with MiXCR, one row per CDR3 protein. The table records 40,000 to 55,000 distinct CDR3 sequences, under 7.5% of them present only once. Sequenced material: PBMCs or a T cell subset sorted from them (not recorded which). The receptors were gathered from a man aged 18 to 30 who had mild COVID-19 (a few samples of this study predate the infection). Cell type and time point are not known. The CDR3 runs from the conserved cysteine through the conserved F or W. D genes are given only for firm matches. For some rows the clone size is stated as once, few or many, or as a class when expanded; others skip it.

clone size,V gene,J gene,D gene,CDR3 DNA,CDR3 protein
few,TRBV9,TRBJ1-6,TRBD1,TGTGCCAGCAGCGCCGGAGGGGGACAGGGCGTTCCCCTCCACTTT,CASSAGGGQGVPLHF
.,TRBV29-1,TRBJ1-6,TRBD1,TGCAGCGTCTTGGGACAGCCGAATTCACCCCTCCACTTT,CSVLGQPNSPLHF
many,TRBV7-9,TRBJ2-5,TRBD2,TGTGCCAGCAGCTTACGTGCTAGCGGGGGCCGAGAGACCCAGTACTTC,CASSLRASGGRETQYF
many,TRBV5-1,TRBJ2-5,.,TGCGCCAGCAGCATATCAGGGTACCAAGAGACCCAGTACTTC,CASSISGYQETQYF
few,TRBV3-2,TRBJ2-5,.,TGTGCCAGCAGCCGCGTAGTCGCGGAGACCCAGTACTTC,CASSRVVAETQYF
few,TRBV28,TRBJ1-5,.,TGTGCCAGCTGGGGCTCGAACAATCAGCCCCAGCATTTT,CASWGSNNQPQHF
.,TRBV5-1,TRBJ2-5,.,TGCGCCAGCAGCTTGGCCATGGGGGGGGGCGAGACCCAGTACTTC,CASSLAMGGGETQYF
many,TRBV4-1,TRBJ2-3,.,TGCGCCAGCAGCAACAGACAGCCAGATACGCAGTATTTT,CASSNRQPDTQYF
.,TRBV18,TRBJ2-3,TRBD1,TGTGCCAGCTCTCCCGGGACAGAAGGGAATACGCAGTATTTT,CASSPGTEGNTQYF
many,TRBV7-7,TRBJ2-2,TRBD1,TGTGCCAGCAGTTTGGGACAGGGGTTATGGACCGGGGAGCTGTTTTTT,CASSLGQGLWTGELFF
few,TRBV4-2,TRBJ1-1,TRBD1,TGTGCCAGCAGCCAAATCCTGGGACCCAGGGGGTCGGAGGTAACTTTCTTT,CASSQILGPRGSEVTFF
few,TRBV5-1,TRBJ2-3,.,TGCGCCAGCAGCGCCGACCGAGTATCTAGCACAGATACGCAGTATTTT,CASSADRVSSTDTQYF
.,TRBV7-9,TRBJ2-7,TRBD1,TGTGCCAGCAGCCGTAACCTGCGATCAGGGGGCGCAAAGAACGAGCAGTACTTC,CASSRNLRSGGAKNEQYF
medium-sized,TRBV4-3,TRBJ2-3,.,TGCGCCAGCAGCCAAGAAACCTGGGCAGATACGCAGTATTTT,CASSQETWADTQYF
few,TRBV7-2,TRBJ1-6,.,TGTGCCAGCAGCGATAGGGTTAGTTCACCCCTCCACTTT,CASSDRVSSPLHF
few,TRBV15,TRBJ2-3,.,TGTGCCACCAGCAGTCGCACAGATACGCAGTATTTT,CATSSRTDTQYF
.,TRBV7-2,TRBJ1-1,TRBD1,TGTGCCAGCAGCTTAACCCCGGACAGGATTATCACTGAAGCTTTCTTT,CASSLTPDRIITEAFF
few,TRBV6-1,TRBJ1-2,.,TGTGCCAGCAGTAGAGAGGGAGACCCTACCTATGGCTACACCTTC,CASSREGDPTYGYTF
few,TRBV20-1,TRBJ1-4,.,TGCAGTGCCCCGACCCTTCAGGGAAATGAAAAACTGTTTTTT,CSAPTLQGNEKLFF
.,TRBV5-1,TRBJ1-4,.,TGCGCCACTGCACCGGGACCCATTAATGAAAAACTGTTTTTT,CATAPGPINEKLFF
few,TRBV10-2,TRBJ1-1,.,TGCGCCAGTGGCAGGAACACTGAAGCTTTCTTT,CASGRNTEAFF
many,TRBV5-1,TRBJ2-1,TRBD1,TGCGCCAGCAGCTTCGGACAGGGGGAGGATGAGCAGTTCTTC,CASSFGQGEDEQFF
.,TRBV7-2,TRBJ2-1,TRBD2,TGTGCCAGCAGCCCCAGGGGACTAGCGGGTGAGAATGAGCAGTTCTTC,CASSPRGLAGENEQFF
many,TRBV6-6,TRBJ2-1,.,TGTGCCAGCAGTTCGGAGGATGAGCCCTACAATGAGCAGTTCTTC,CASSSEDEPYNEQFF
few,TRBV27,TRBJ1-5,.,TGTGCCAGCAGTTTGGGCGGAACAAATCAGCCCCAGCATTTT,CASSLGGTNQPQHF
.,TRBV5-1,TRBJ2-4,.,TGCGCCAGCAGCTTGGGGGACGGAGAAAACATTCAGTACTTC,CASSLGDGENIQYF
few,TRBV7-3,TRBJ1-1,.,TGTGCCAGCAGTCAAGGGTCGGAGAGCACTGAAGCTTTCTTT,CASSQGSESTEAFF
.,TRBV4-2,TRBJ1-1,.,TGTGCCAGCAGCCTTTGGCGGGCCAACACTGAAGCTTTCTTT,CASSLWRANTEAFF
few,TRBV24-1,TRBJ2-7,.,TGTGCCACCAGTGATCCCTTAACCTACGAGCAGTACTTC,CATSDPLTYEQYF
.,TRBV7-2,TRBJ2-4,TRBD2,TGTGCCAGCAGCCCGCTTGGCGGGGGGCCCGACAGAGCCAAAAACATTCAGTACTTC,CASSPLGGGPDRAKNIQYF
.,TRBV5-1,TRBJ2-5,TRBD1,TGCGCCAGCAAGGGACAGGGACTAATGGCCAGAGAGACCCAGTACTTC,CASKGQGLMARETQYF
.,TRBV7-3,TRBJ2-3,.,TGTGCCAGCAGCTTGGGCGGGGCCACCGGAGATACGCAGTATTTT,CASSLGGATGDTQYF
few,TRBV7-3,TRBJ2-2,.,TGTGCCAGCAGCTTAACGACAGGGGAGCTGTTTTTT,CASSLTTGELFF
.,TRBV2,TRBJ2-7,.,TGTGCCAGCAGTCGACAGGAGTCTCACGAGCAGTACTTC,CASSRQESHEQYF
many,TRBV5-6,TRBJ2-3,.,TGTGCCAGCAGACGGTCCCCGTCCACGAATACGCAGTATTTT,CASRRSPSTNTQYF
many,TRBV29-1,TRBJ2-3,TRBD1,TGCAGCGTGTGGACAGGGGCGACAGATACGCAGTATTTT,CSVWTGATDTQYF
few,TRBV19,TRBJ2-1,TRBD1,TGTGCCAGTAGTCTCCGGGACAGAGACAATGAGCAGTTCTTC,CASSLRDRDNEQFF
.,TRBV7-2,TRBJ2-5,TRBD1,TGTGCCAGCAGGGGAGGTCGGGACAGGGGAGAGACCCAGTACTTC,CASRGGRDRGETQYF
many,TRBV24-1,TRBJ2-3,.,TGTGCCACCAGTGAAACAACAGGGATTAGGCAGTATTTT,CATSETTGIRQYF
many,TRBV7-3,TRBJ2-1,.,TGTGCCAGCAGCTTAACTAGCGACTCCTACAATGAGCAGTTCTTC,CASSLTSDSYNEQFF
many,TRBV5-1,TRBJ2-1,TRBD1,TGCGCCAGCAGCCCGGACAGGGTTCGGGAGCAGTTCTTC,CASSPDRVREQFF
many,TRBV6-5,TRBJ2-5,.,TGTGCCAGCAGTGGCGGCCCCGGCGGGGAGACCCAGTACTTC,CASSGGPGGETQYF
many,TRBV12-3/TRBV12-4,TRBJ2-2,.,TGTGCCAGCAGTACAGGCGAGAACACCGGGGAGCTGTTTTTT,CASSTGENTGELFF
few,TRBV4-1,TRBJ1-2,.,TGCGCCAGCAGCCGCAGGGAGGGCCTCTATGGCTACACCTTC,CASSRREGLYGYTF
.,TRBV3-1,TRBJ2-5,.,TGTGCCAGCAGCCAAGTCAATAGACAAGAGACCCAGTACTTC,CASSQVNRQETQYF
many,TRBV30,TRBJ2-5,.,TGTGCCTGGAGTAGACGCCTGGAGACCCAGTACTTC,CAWSRRLETQYF
.,TRBV12-3/TRBV12-4,TRBJ1-1,.,TGTGCCAGCAGTTTTTTGACTGAAGCTTTCTTT,CASSFLTEAFF
.,TRBV9,TRBJ2-5,.,TGTGCCAGCAGCGTAGAGGGGACGGCCCTCGGGGAGACCCAGTACTTC,CASSVEGTALGETQYF
many,TRBV7-3,TRBJ1-2,.,TGTGCCAGCAGCCCCGGAGCGGAGAACTATGGCTACACCTTC,CASSPGAENYGYTF
few,TRBV5-1,TRBJ2-5,.,TGCGCCAGCAGCTTGGCCGGGTCGGCCCAAGAGACCCAGTACTTC,CASSLAGSAQETQYF